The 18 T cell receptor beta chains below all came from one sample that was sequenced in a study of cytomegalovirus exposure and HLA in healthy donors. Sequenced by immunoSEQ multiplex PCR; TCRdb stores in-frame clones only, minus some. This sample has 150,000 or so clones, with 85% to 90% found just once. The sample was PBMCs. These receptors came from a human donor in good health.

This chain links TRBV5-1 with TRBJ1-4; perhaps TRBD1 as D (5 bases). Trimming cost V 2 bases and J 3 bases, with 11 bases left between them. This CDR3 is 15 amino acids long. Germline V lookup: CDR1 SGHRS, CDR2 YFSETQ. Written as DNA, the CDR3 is TGCGCCAGCAGCTTAAGGGGAACGTCTAATGAAAAACTGTTTTTT. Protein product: CASSLRGTSNEKLFF.

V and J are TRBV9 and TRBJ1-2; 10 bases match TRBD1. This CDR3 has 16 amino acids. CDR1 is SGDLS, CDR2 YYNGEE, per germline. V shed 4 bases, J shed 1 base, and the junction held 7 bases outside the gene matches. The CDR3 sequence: CASSPLGQGLNYGYTF. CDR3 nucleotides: TGTGCCAGCAGCCCCTTGGGACAGGGGCTTAACTATGGCTACACCTTC.

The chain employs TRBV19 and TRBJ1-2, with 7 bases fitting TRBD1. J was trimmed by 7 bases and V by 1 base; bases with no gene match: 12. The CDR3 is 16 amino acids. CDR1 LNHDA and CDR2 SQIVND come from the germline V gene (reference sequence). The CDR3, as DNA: TGTGCCAGTAGTATAGCCCTAGGGACAGACCTATTTGGCTACACCTTC. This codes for CASSIALGTDLFGYTF.

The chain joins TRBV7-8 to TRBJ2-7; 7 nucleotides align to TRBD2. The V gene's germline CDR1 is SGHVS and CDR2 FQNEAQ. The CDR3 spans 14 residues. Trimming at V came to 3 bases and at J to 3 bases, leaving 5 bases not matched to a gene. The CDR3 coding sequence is TGTGCCAGCAGCTTGCAGCGGGACTTCTACGAGCAGTACTTC. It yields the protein CASSLQRDFYEQYF.

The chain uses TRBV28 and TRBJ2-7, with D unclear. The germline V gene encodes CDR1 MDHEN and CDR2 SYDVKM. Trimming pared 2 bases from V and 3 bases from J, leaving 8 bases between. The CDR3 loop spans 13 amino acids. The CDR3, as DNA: TGTGCCAGCAGTTTAGGTGCTAGCTACGAGCAGTACTTC. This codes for CASSLGASYEQYF. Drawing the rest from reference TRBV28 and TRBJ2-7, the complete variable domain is DVKVTQSSRYLVKRTGEKVFLECVQDMDHENMFWYRQDPGLGLRLIYFSYDVKMKEKGDIPEGYSVSREKKERFSLILESASTNQTSMYLCASSLGASYEQYFGPGTRLTVT.

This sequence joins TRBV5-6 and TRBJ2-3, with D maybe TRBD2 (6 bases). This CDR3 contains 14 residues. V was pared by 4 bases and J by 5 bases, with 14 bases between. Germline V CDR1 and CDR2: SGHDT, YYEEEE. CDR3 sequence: CASSPLRELDTQYF. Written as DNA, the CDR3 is TGTGCCAGCAGCCCCTTACGGGAGCTAGATACGCAGTATTTT.

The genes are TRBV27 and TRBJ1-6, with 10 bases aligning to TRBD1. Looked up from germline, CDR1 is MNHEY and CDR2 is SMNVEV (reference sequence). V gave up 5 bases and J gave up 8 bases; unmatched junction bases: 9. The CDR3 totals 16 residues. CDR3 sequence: CASSLRTGGYDSPLHF. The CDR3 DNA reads TGTGCCAGCAGTCTAAGGACAGGGGGTTATGATTCACCCCTCCACTTT.

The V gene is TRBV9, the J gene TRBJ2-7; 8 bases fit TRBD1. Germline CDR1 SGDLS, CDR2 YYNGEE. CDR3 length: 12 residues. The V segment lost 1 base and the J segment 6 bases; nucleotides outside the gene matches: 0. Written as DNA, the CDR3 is TGTGCCAGCAGCGTAACAGGGGGCGAGCAGTACTTC. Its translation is CASSVTGGEQYF.

The CDR3 reads CASIWAGGLQEKLFF. CDR3 nucleotides: TGTGCCAGCATTTGGGCGGGGGGCCTTCAGGAAAAACTGTTTTTT. V usage is TRBV28 and J usage is TRBJ1-4; weak D call: TRBD1 (6 bases). The CDR3 length is 15 residues. With 7 bases removed from V and 8 bases from J, the gap between germline ends came to 20 bases. Germline V gene data show CDR1 as MDHEN and CDR2 as SYDVKM.

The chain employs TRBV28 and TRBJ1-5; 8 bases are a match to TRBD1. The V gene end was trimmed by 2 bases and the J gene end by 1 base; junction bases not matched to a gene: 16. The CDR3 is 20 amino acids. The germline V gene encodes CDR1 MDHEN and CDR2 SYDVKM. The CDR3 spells CASSLGAGRGLMGSNQPQHF. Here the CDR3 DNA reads TGTGCCAGCAGTTTAGGAGCCGGCAGGGGGCTGATGGGAAGCAATCAGCCCCAGCATTTT. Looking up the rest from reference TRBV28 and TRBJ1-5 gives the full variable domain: DVKVTQSSRYLVKRTGEKVFLECVQDMDHENMFWYRQDPGLGLRLIYFSYDVKMKEKGDIPEGYSVSREKKERFSLILESASTNQTSMYLCASSLGAGRGLMGSNQPQHFGDGTRLSIL.

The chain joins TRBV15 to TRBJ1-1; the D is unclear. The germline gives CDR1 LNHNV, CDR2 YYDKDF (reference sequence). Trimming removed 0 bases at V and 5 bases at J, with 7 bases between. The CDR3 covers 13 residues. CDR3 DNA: TGTGCCACCAGCAGAGATCGGCGGACTGAAGCTTTCTTT. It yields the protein CATSRDRRTEAFF. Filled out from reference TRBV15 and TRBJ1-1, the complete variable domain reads DAMVIQNPRYQVTQFGKPVTLSCSQTLNHNVMYWYQQKSSQAPKLLFHYYDKDFNNEADTPDNFQSRRPNTSFCFLDIRSPGLGDTAMYLCATSRDRRTEAFFGQGTRLTVV.

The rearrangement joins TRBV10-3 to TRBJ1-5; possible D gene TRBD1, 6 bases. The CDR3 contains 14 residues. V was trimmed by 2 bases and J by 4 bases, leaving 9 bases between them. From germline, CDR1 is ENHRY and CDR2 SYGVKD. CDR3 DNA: TGTGCCATCAGTGAGGGACAGCGAAATCAGCCCCAGCATTTT. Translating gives CAISEGQRNQPQHF.

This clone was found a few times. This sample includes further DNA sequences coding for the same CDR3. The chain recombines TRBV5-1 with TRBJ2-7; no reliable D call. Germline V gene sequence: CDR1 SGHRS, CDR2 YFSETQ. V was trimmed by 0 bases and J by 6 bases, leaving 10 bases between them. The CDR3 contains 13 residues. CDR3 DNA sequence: TGCGCCAGCAGCTTGGCCGGCAGGTCCGAGCAGTACTTC. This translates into CASSLAGRSEQYF. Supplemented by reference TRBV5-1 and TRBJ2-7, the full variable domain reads KAGVTQTPRYLIKTRGQQVTLSCSPISGHRSVSWYQQTPGQGLQFLFEYFSETQRNKGNFPGRFSGRQFSNSRSEMNVSTLELGDSALYLCASSLAGRSEQYFGPGTRLTVT.

CDR3 DNA: TGTGCCAGCAGCTTAGGGACAGGGATCTACGAGCAGTACTTC. It translates to CASSLGTGIYEQYF. V and J are TRBV5-6 and TRBJ2-7; the match to TRBD1 covers 9 bases. V dropped 2 bases and J dropped 3; count of bases not matched to a gene: 3. This CDR3 is 14 amino acids long. Germline CDR1 reads SGHDT; CDR2 reads YYEEEE.

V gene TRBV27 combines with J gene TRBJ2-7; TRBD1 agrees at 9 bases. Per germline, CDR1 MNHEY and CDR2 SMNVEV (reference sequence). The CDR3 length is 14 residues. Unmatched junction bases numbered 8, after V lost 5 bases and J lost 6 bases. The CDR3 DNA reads TGTGCCAGCAGTCTGACGTCGGACAGGGGCGAGCAGTACTTC. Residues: CASSLTSDRGEQYF.

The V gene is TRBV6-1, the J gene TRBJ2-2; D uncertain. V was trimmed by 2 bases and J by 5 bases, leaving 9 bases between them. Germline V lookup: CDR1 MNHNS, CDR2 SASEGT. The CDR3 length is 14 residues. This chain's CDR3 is CASSELWHTGELFF. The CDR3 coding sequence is TGTGCCAGCAGTGAATTATGGCATACCGGGGAGCTGTTTTTT.

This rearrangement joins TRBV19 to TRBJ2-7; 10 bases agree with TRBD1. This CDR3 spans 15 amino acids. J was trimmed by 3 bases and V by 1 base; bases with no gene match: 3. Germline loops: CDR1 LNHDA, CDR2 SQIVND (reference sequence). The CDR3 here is CASSIVGTGDYEQYF. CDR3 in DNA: TGTGCCAGTAGTATAGTAGGGACAGGGGACTACGAGCAGTACTTC.

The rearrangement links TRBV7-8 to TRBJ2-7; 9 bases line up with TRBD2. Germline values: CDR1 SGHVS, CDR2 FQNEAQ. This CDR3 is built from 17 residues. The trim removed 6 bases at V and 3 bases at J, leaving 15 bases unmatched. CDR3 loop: CASSYTRSSGKFYEQYF. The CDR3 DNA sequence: TGTGCCAGCAGTTACACCCGGTCTAGCGGGAAATTCTACGAGCAGTACTTC.